This T cell receptor beta chain came from a study of early T cells in non-severe SARS-CoV-2 infection. Only a few counts were recorded for this clonotype. TCRdb reanalysed the 5' RACE reads using MiXCR and keeps one entry per CDR3 protein. The sample contains tens of thousands of distinct CDR3 sequences, over 9.5% of which appear only once. The CDR3 consists of 15 residues. Germline lookup yields CDR1 SGHAT and CDR2 FQNNGV. Trimming removed 1 base at V and 5 bases at J, with 14 bases between. V gene TRBV11-2 combines with J gene TRBJ2-5; possibly TRBD2 for D (6 bases). This sequence was found in an adult who was a healthcare worker with PCR-confirmed SARS-CoV-2 infection or an uninfected control (not recorded which). The sample consisted of whole blood. The CDR3 loop reads CASSLGRGRMETQYF. The CDR3 bases are TGTGCCAGCAGCTTAGGTCGGGGGAGGATGGAGACCCAGTACTTC.